Below, 26 T cell receptor beta chains from the same sample are listed, as sequenced in a study of radiotherapy plus CTLA-4 blockade in lung cancer. Some clones are missing from TCRdb's copy, which holds only in-frame ones; the method was immunoSEQ multiplex PCR. The sample holds fewer than 40,000 clones, under 85% seen once. Sample: peripheral blood, taken from a patient treated with radiotherapy plus ipilimumab. Source of these receptors: a human donor with non-small cell lung cancer whose response to radiotherapy plus ipilimumab could not be evaluated.

The chain carries TRBV6-1 and TRBJ2-7, with a tentative D call TRBD2 (5 bases). V lost 6 bases and J lost 7, with 16 bases in between. This CDR3 is built from 13 residues. Germline values: CDR1 MNHNS, CDR2 SASEGT. The CDR3 here is CASSLDHRGEQYF. DNA for the CDR3: TGTGCCAGCAGCCTCGACCACCGAGGGGAGCAGTACTTC.

V is TRBV10-3 and J is TRBJ2-1; 7 positions match TRBD2. CDR3 length equals 15 residues. Germline V gives CDR1 ENHRY, CDR2 SYGVKD. J was trimmed by 7 bases and V by 6 bases; bases with no gene match: 12. The DNA for the CDR3 is TGTGCCATCAGCATACGGGGGGATACACAGAATGAGCAGTTCTTC. The encoded protein is CAISIRGDTQNEQFF.

The rearrangement links TRBV30 to TRBJ1-5; tentative D call: TRBD1 (5 bases). Trimming left V 5 bases short and J 4 bases short, with 24 bases between. Germline V gene sequence: CDR1 GTSNPN, CDR2 SVGIG (reference sequence). CDR3 size: 17 residues. As DNA, the CDR3 is TGTGCCTGGGGAGACAGCCACATTCGGAGGGCGAATCAGCCCCAGCATTTT. This gives the protein CAWGDSHIRRANQPQHF.

J is TRBJ2-4 and V is TRBV28, with no clear D. The CDR3 is 14 amino acids. V was cut by 5 bases and J by 2 bases, with 10 bases left in between. The germline V gene encodes CDR1 MDHEN and CDR2 SYDVKM. The CDR3 coding sequence is TGTGCCAGCAGTAGCCTGGTCCCCAAAAACATTCAGTACTTC. Translation gives CASSSLVPKNIQYF.

The chain employs TRBV19 and TRBJ2-3; 15 nucleotides agree with TRBD2. The CDR3 spans 16 residues. V lost 5 bases and J lost 5; bases outside the gene matches: 5. Germline V gives CDR1 LNHDA, CDR2 SQIVND (reference sequence). The CDR3 protein is CASSGRTSGRGDTQYF. In DNA, the CDR3 is TGTGCCAGTAGTGGCCGGACTAGCGGGAGGGGAGATACGCAGTATTTT.

V gene TRBV5-4 combines with J gene TRBJ2-3, with 10 bases lining up with TRBD2. The CDR3 runs 15 residues. CDR1 is SGHNT, CDR2 YYREEE, per germline (reference sequence). Germline trimming cut 4 bases from V and 5 bases from J; bases unmatched to any gene: 7. The CDR3 loop is CASSRTSGDVDTQYF. The DNA of the CDR3 is TGTGCCAGCAGCCGAACTAGCGGGGACGTAGATACGCAGTATTTT.

The V gene is TRBV6-6, the J gene TRBJ1-5, with D unresolved. This CDR3 has 15 amino acids. Trimming left V 0 bases short and J 5 bases short, with 11 bases between. CDR1 and CDR2 from the germline V gene are MNHNY and SVGAGI (reference sequence). Here the CDR3 reads CASSYSGAEHQPQHF. DNA of the CDR3: TGTGCCAGCAGTTACTCTGGTGCGGAACATCAGCCCCAGCATTTT.

This clone has just a few counts. The V and J genes are TRBV18 and TRBJ1-1, with a possible D match to TRBD1 (6 bases). In germline, CDR1 is KGHSH, CDR2 LQKENI. The CDR3 is 16 amino acids. V lost 1 base to trimming and J lost 2 bases, with 14 bases between them. In DNA, the CDR3 is TGTGCCAGCTCACCACGGGGGCCCCCTGGTAACACTGAAGCTTTCTTT. As protein: CASSPRGPPGNTEAFF.

V gene TRBV30 combines with J gene TRBJ1-5; no firm D call. Germline V gene sequence: CDR1 GTSNPN, CDR2 SVGIG (reference sequence). CDR3 length equals 14 residues. Trimming stripped 0 bases from V and 3 bases from J, with 9 bases between. CDR3 residues: CAWSVAGTNQPQHF. The DNA for the CDR3 is TGTGCCTGGAGTGTAGCAGGTACCAATCAGCCCCAGCATTTT.

The chain joins TRBV4-1 to TRBJ1-5; D is possibly TRBD1 (5 bases). This CDR3 contains 16 residues. Trimming shortened V by 4 bases and J by 2 bases, and 15 bases separated the two germline ends. Germline V lookup: CDR1 MGHRA, CDR2 YSYEKL. In DNA form, the CDR3 reads TGCGCCAGCAGCCGGAACGCGGGGGAAGGCAATCAGCCCCAGCATTTT. Its protein is CASSRNAGEGNQPQHF.

J is TRBJ2-3 and V is TRBV5-1, with 7 bases that match TRBD2. The CDR3 sequence is 15 residues long. CDR1 SGHRS and CDR2 YFSETQ come from the germline V gene. V trimming: 7 bases; J trimming: 3 bases; junction bases outside the gene matches: 11. CDR3: CASRLGSGFTDTQYF. The CDR3, as DNA: TGCGCCAGCCGACTAGGTAGCGGGTTTACAGATACGCAGTATTTT.

The J gene is TRBJ1-1, the V gene TRBV2; D is possibly TRBD1 (6 bases). With 6 bases removed from V and 5 bases from J, the gap between germline ends came to 13 bases. Germline values: CDR1 SNHLY, CDR2 FYNNEI. CDR3 length: 13 residues. The chain's CDR3 is CASSSRGGTEAFF. Written as DNA, the CDR3 is TGTGCCAGCAGCTCACGAGGGGGAACTGAAGCTTTCTTT. Full variable domain (rest looked up from reference TRBV2 and TRBJ1-1): EPEVTQTPSHQVTQMGQEVILRCVPISNHLYFYWYRQILGQKVEFLVSFYNNEISEKSEIFDDQFSVERPDGSNFTLKIRSTKLEDSAMYFCASSSRGGTEAFFGQGTRLTVV.

The chain combines TRBV6-1 with TRBJ1-4; the D gene is possibly TRBD1 (6 bases). The CDR3 contains 15 residues. Germline V gene sequence: CDR1 MNHNS, CDR2 SASEGT. V lost 2 bases to trimming and J lost 5 bases, with 12 bases between them. CDR3 region: CASSEYLGANEKLFF. CDR3 nucleotides: TGTGCCAGCAGTGAATACTTGGGGGCAAATGAAAAACTGTTTTTT.

The genes are TRBV5-5 and TRBJ2-5; D is unclear. The CDR3 contains 11 residues. V was shortened by 2 bases and J by 5 bases, with 4 bases between the two germline ends. Germline CDR1 reads SGHKS; CDR2 reads YYEKEE (reference sequence). The CDR3, as DNA: TGTGCCAGCAGCTTCGCGGAGACCCAGTACTTC. Translation gives CASSFAETQYF.

CDR3 bases: TGTGCCAGCAGCGTAGTATTCTTGCGGGGACCTGGCAGGGACAACTATGGCTACACCTTC. Protein product: CASSVVFLRGPGRDNYGYTF. The chain employs TRBV9 and TRBJ1-2, with D maybe TRBD1 (5 bases). Trimming cost V 0 bases and J 2 bases, with 26 bases left between them. Germline loops: CDR1 SGDLS, CDR2 YYNGEE. This CDR3 spans 20 amino acids.

The J gene is TRBJ2-1, the V gene TRBV2; 11 bases match TRBD2. V was clipped by 6 bases and J by 0 bases; unmatched bases: 7. Germline CDR1 and CDR2: SNHLY and FYNNEI. This CDR3 is 17 amino acids long. This CDR3 reads CASRRLAGPSSYNEQFF. CDR3 DNA: TGTGCCAGCAGAAGACTAGCGGGACCCAGCTCCTACAATGAGCAGTTCTTC. The variable domain in full, with the rest retrieved from reference TRBV2 and TRBJ2-1, is EPEVTQTPSHQVTQMGQEVILRCVPISNHLYFYWYRQILGQKVEFLVSFYNNEISEKSEIFDDQFSVERPDGSNFTLKIRSTKLEDSAMYFCASRRLAGPSSYNEQFFGPGTRLTVL.

This clone was recorded once. The J gene is TRBJ1-6, the V gene TRBV7-2; D is unresolved. Looked up from germline, CDR1 is SGHTA and CDR2 is FQGNSA. V lost 5 bases to trimming and J lost 9 bases, with 11 bases between them. The CDR3 runs to 13 residues. The DNA for the CDR3 is TGTGCCAGCAGCCCAGTGCAGGCTTCACCCCTCCACTTT. This gives the protein CASSPVQASPLHF.

The chain combines TRBV6-6 with TRBJ2-5; D ambiguous. The germline V gene has CDR1 MNHNY and CDR2 SVGAGI (reference sequence). Trimming left V 5 bases short and J 5 bases short, with 15 bases between. The CDR3 is made up of 14 amino acids. CDR3 protein: CASSDTGLSETQYF. In DNA form, the CDR3 reads TGTGCCAGCAGTGACACTGGCCTGTCGGAGACCCAGTACTTC.

V gene TRBV15 combines with J gene TRBJ2-5, with 13 bases aligning to TRBD2. With V trimmed by 5 bases and J by 1 base, 4 bases remained unmatched. This CDR3 region has 16 residues. In germline, CDR1 is LNHNV, CDR2 YYDKDF (reference sequence). In nucleotides, the CDR3 is TGTGCCACCAGCCCCAGACTAGCGGGGGGCCAAGAGACCCAGTACTTC. Amino acids: CATSPRLAGGQETQYF.

This chain uses TRBV2 with TRBJ2-3; 13 bases map to TRBD2. Germline CDR1 reads SNHLY; CDR2 reads FYNNEI. The V segment lost 4 bases and the J segment 3 bases; nucleotides outside the gene matches: 13. There are 19 residues in the CDR3. CDR3: CASSVPRTSGSLSTDTQYF. CDR3 in DNA: TGTGCCAGCAGTGTTCCCCGGACTAGCGGGAGTTTATCAACAGATACGCAGTATTTT.

The CDR3 here is CASSKGFGSYEQYF. The CDR3 nucleotides are TGTGCCAGCAGCAAGGGCTTCGGCTCCTACGAGCAGTACTTC. The chain carries TRBV21-1 and TRBJ2-7; the table's D call, TRBD1, was not checked against the DNA. TRBV21-1 is recorded as a pseudogene. This CDR3 contains 14 residues.

The chain uses TRBV7-3 and TRBJ1-1, with 8 bases identical to TRBD1. The CDR3 has 12 amino acids. J gave up 10 bases and V 5 bases, and 6 bases lay outside the gene matches. The germline V gene encodes CDR1 SGHTA and CDR2 FQGTGA. This CDR3 reads CASSAGQGRAFF. In nucleotides, the CDR3 is TGTGCCAGCAGCGCCGGACAGGGTCGAGCTTTCTTT.

The rearrangement uses TRBV14 and TRBJ2-3; TRBD2 aligns across 8 bases. V lost 3 bases and J lost 2; bases outside the gene matches: 4. CDR3 length: 15 residues. CDR1 SGHDN and CDR2 FVKESK come from the germline V gene. The CDR3 DNA reads as TGTGCCAGCAGCCAGTGGCGGGGGGACACAGATACGCAGTATTTT. Translated, it gives CASSQWRGDTDTQYF.

V is TRBV27 and J is TRBJ2-1, with 13 bases identical to TRBD2. Germline V gene lookup returns CDR1 MNHEY and CDR2 SMNVEV (reference sequence). V was clipped by 5 bases and J by 3 bases; unmatched bases: 10. The CDR3 consists of 18 residues. CDR3 nucleotides: TGTGCCAGCAGTCCCTCGGGACTAGCGGGAAAAGGCTACAATGAGCAGTTCTTC. Translating gives CASSPSGLAGKGYNEQFF.

The chain couples TRBV11-2 to TRBJ1-1; 12 nucleotides align to TRBD1. The CDR3 covers 18 residues. Trimming removed 2 bases from V and 5 bases from J; junction bases left unmatched: 12. Germline V lookup: CDR1 SGHAT, CDR2 FQNNGV. In DNA form, the CDR3 reads TGTGCCAGCAGCTTAACGACCGGGACAGGGGGCAGACGGACTGAAGCTTTCTTT. Translated, it gives CASSLTTGTGGRRTEAFF.

The V gene is TRBV5-1, the J gene TRBJ2-3; TRBD2 aligns across 10 bases. The CDR3 sequence is 15 residues long. Losses at the gene ends were 3 bases for V and 5 bases for J; bases not matched to a gene: 6. The germline CDR1 and CDR2 sequences are SGHRS and YFSETQ. This CDR3 is CASSSLAGVKDTQYF. In DNA, the CDR3 is TGCGCCAGCAGCTCGCTAGCGGGAGTTAAAGATACGCAGTATTTT.